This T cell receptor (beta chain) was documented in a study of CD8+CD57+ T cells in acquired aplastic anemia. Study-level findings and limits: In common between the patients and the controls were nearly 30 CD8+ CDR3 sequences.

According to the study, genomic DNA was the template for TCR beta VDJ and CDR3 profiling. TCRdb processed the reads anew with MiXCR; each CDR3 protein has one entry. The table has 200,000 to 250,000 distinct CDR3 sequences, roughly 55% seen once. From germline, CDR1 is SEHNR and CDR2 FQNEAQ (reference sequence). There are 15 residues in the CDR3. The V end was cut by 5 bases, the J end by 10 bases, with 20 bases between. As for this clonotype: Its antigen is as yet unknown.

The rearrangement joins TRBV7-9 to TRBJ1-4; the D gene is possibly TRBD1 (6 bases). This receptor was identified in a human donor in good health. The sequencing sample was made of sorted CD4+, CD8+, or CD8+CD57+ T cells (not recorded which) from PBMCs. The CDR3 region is CASSQMTGTVVKLFF. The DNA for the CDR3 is TGTGCCAGCAGCCAAATGACAGGAACAGTGGTAAAACTGTTTTTT.